This TCR beta chain was observed in a study of T-cell reconstitution after alpha-beta-depleted transplantation in children. Preparation of the TCRbeta library involved a method that used unique molecular identifiers. Via MiXCR, TCRdb re-called the PCR reads, giving one row per CDR3 protein. The sample comprises nearly 350,000 distinct CDR3 sequences, roughly 15% of which are singletons, and around 43% rests with the top ten. Study-wide results and limits: T-cell counts and diversity at one year following transplant were attributed mainly to newly produced T cells. It was surviving recipient T cells and thymic progenitors that gave some patients high TCRbeta diversity at day 60. Two months or so post-transplant, alpha-beta T cells reportedly derived from several hundred expanded graft clones.

About this clonotype: What it recognizes is unknown.

Trimming cost V 4 bases and J 1 base, with 8 bases left between them. The CDR3 runs 14 residues. Germline-derived CDR1 and CDR2 are SGHDN and FVKESK. The clonotype comes from a male patient aged 2-10 years who had a stem cell transplant for acute lymphoblastic leukemia, so the T cells may come from the graft donor. V is TRBV14 and J is TRBJ2-1; no definite D call. The input for sequencing was PBMCs, mostly from graft donor cells, taken 360 days after TCRalphabeta/CD19-depleted stem cell transplant. The CDR3 nucleotides read TGTGCCAGCAGCCGTGCCTTTTCCTACAATGAGCAGTTCTTC. This gives the protein CASSRAFSYNEQFF.